This T cell receptor beta chain was sequenced during a study of pediatric ulcerative colitis (dated by TCRdb to about 2019). Regarding the study in general: Among the ulcerative colitis patients, several had pancolitis and two had left-sided colitis, and histology in every patient was consistent with ulcerative colitis. Using the Pediatric Ulcerative Colitis Activity Index, a couple of patients were classed as having mild disease, several as having moderate disease and three as having acute severe colitis. From under 10 newly diagnosed, treatment-naive pediatric ulcerative colitis patients and four non-IBD control children, paired blood and rectal samples were collected.

Rearranged CDR3 beta regions were amplified from genomic DNA with multiplex V and J primers using the immunoSEQ TRB Survey service. To keep sequencing depth the same across samples, survey-level depth of up to 500,000 reads per sample was applied. The libraries were purified and pooled, then sequenced using Illumina technology. Regarding the original processing steps: Productive clonality, sample overlap, pairwise scatters, CDR3 beta length, V/D/J gene usage and productiveness were assessed with immunoSEQ online tools. Calculated diversity was defined as the number of unique rearrangements divided by total templates times 100, and Shannon and Simpson indices were additionally computed. Principal component analysis was performed on Z-score normalized data with the R prcomp function and the ggbiplot package. Morisita's index was used to quantify the clonal overlap between blood and rectum within each subject. TCRdb retrieved this table from immuneACCESS and kept in-frame rearrangements only. Not all clones are present; in checked studies, unresolved V genes account for under half, and no reason is known for the remainder. V and J calls and clone size are given by that table; D and trimming were obtained from the DNA. This sample is represented by 30,000 to 35,000 clones; roughly 81% of them were singletons. Jointly, the top ten make up 1.1% of the sample.

V sheds 8 bases and J sheds 8 bases, leaving 19 bases between their ends. CDR1 is given as SQVTM and CDR2 as ANQGSEA, both from the germline V gene. The CDR3 sequence holds 13 residues, the cysteine and phenylalanine included. Only the CDR3 DNA stays, 39 bases, in frame from base 1. To note about this clone: Its antigen specificity is not known. No per-base quality is available; no much larger clone lies one base away.

The investigation overall reported the following: Features of the rectal repertoire distinguished controls, mild-moderate colitis patients and acute severe colitis patients, and in acute severe colitis rectal diversity was lower because of clonal expansions. Repertoires were derived from total lymphocyte DNA, so rare subsets such as regulatory T cells may have patterns not reflected. Blood-derived T cells may have been included in the rectal pinch biopsies, particularly in patients with overt colitis. Clonal overlap between a subject's own blood and rectum was significantly greater in ulcerative colitis patients than in controls, which suggests more T cell trafficking to inflamed tissue. A couple of rectal CDR3 clonotypes were present in all ulcerative colitis patients and in none of the controls. Only a few individuals were included in the healthy control group, which was small. For technical reasons, blood samples from a couple of patients gave substantially fewer templates, and these samples were excluded from the blood-rectal overlap analysis.

One to two pinch biopsies were taken from the rectum for research during colonoscopy. No immunosuppressive medication had been given to the ulcerative colitis patients before the diagnostic colonoscopy. Before DNA isolation, rectal biopsies were subjected to proteinase K digestion. The Wizard kit (Promega) was used to extract genomic DNA from the blood and intestinal samples. The sequence derives from a boy aged 5-17 years with mild ulcerative colitis. The V and J genes are TRBV29-1 and TRBJ2-1; the D gene assignment is perhaps TRBD1 or TRBD2, with each matching 6 bases. Sequencing input: gut tissue. The nucleotide sequence reads TGCAGCTATGAGGGTCTCGGGGGCGATGAGCAGTTCTTC. It translates to CSYEGLGGDEQFF.